A selection of T cell receptor beta chains follows, all from one sample in a study of T cell responses to AZD1222 COVID-19 vaccine. Sequencing used immunoSEQ multiplex PCR; TCRdb keeps in-frame clones, though not all of them. This sample carries under 200,000 clones, about 90% of them seen once, and the ten largest clones take less than 3%. The source was peripheral blood, collected on day 0 of MenACWY control vaccination. These receptors originate from an adult in good health. Both conserved end residues are part of each CDR3. The D gene is left open where the match is weak. Expanded clones are given a class, and other clones once, few, many or no size at all.

d_call,clone_size,v_call,j_call,cdr3_aa,cdr3_nt
.,once,TRBV7-2,TRBJ2-1,CASSPSGLAEQFF,TGTGCCAGCAGCCCCTCTGGGCTGGCTGAGCAGTTCTTC
TRBD2,few,TRBV5-4,TRBJ2-5,CASSPVGGASGLETQYF,TGTGCCAGCAGCCCGGTGGGCGGGGCTAGCGGGCTAGAGACCCAGTACTTC
TRBD1,.,TRBV28,TRBJ1-4,CASSTRDRGRRESTNEKLFF,TGTGCCAGCAGTACCCGGGACAGGGGGCGAAGGGAATCAACTAATGAAAAACTGTTTTTT
TRBD1,.,TRBV6-5,TRBJ1-5,CASRQTGGNQPQHF,TGTGCCAGCAGGCAGACAGGGGGCAATCAGCCCCAGCATTTT
.,.,TRBV29-1,TRBJ2-5,CSVGLDNEETQYF,TGCAGCGTTGGATTGGACAACGAAGAGACCCAGTACTTC
TRBD1,few,TRBV5-1,TRBJ1-2,CASSLLAGQGAHYGYTF,TGCGCCAGCAGCTTGCTAGCGGGACAGGGGGCCCACTATGGCTACACCTTC
.,few,TRBV5-1,TRBJ2-3,CASSFTDTQYF,TGCGCCAGCAGCTTCACAGATACGCAGTATTTT
.,.,TRBV9,TRBJ2-1,CASSVVGWAGPLNEQFF,TGTGCCAGCAGCGTAGTAGGTTGGGCGGGCCCGCTCAATGAGCAGTTCTTC
.,.,TRBV19,TRBJ1-5,CASSPLQGGFQPQHF,TGTGCCAGTAGTCCATTACAGGGAGGGTTTCAGCCCCAGCATTTT
.,.,TRBV4-3,TRBJ2-7,CASSPPTSRVNEQYF,TGCGCCAGCAGCCCACCCACTAGCCGGGTCAACGAGCAGTACTTC
.,.,TRBV25-1,TRBJ2-1,CASSELGPGEQFF,TGTGCCAGCAGTGAATTGGGTCCCGGTGAGCAGTTCTTC
.,.,TRBV5-4,TRBJ2-1,CASSPGGGEQFF,TGTGCCAGCAGCCCGGGCGGCGGTGAGCAGTTCTTC
TRBD1,.,TRBV7-8,TRBJ1-5,CASSPGTGGHGKPQHF,TGTGCCAGCAGCCCCGGGACAGGGGGCCATGGTAAGCCCCAGCATTTT
TRBD1,.,TRBV7-2,TRBJ1-1,CASSPTGVPTEAFF,TGTGCCAGCAGCCCGACAGGGGTACCCACTGAAGCTTTCTTT
.,once,TRBV2,TRBJ2-5,CASKQGRGNRETQYF,TGTGCCAGCAAGCAGGGCCGGGGGAATCGGGAGACCCAGTACTTC
TRBD2,.,TRBV27,TRBJ2-2,CATGLAGLNTGELFF,TGTGCCACCGGACTAGCGGGCCTAAACACCGGGGAGCTGTTTTTT
TRBD2,once,TRBV27,TRBJ2-3,CASSLRAGGLPDTQYF,TGTGCCAGCAGTTTGAGGGCGGGAGGGCTGCCAGATACGCAGTATTTT
.,.,TRBV19,TRBJ1-5,CASSIGLVGDSNQPQHF,TGTGCCAGTAGTATTGGGCTCGTAGGGGATAGCAATCAGCCCCAGCATTTT
TRBD2,.,TRBV7-8,TRBJ2-7,CASSGGAYEQYF,TGTGCCTCCTCGGGAGGCGCCTACGAGCAGTACTTC
.,.,TRBV27,TRBJ1-1,CASSWKEQNTEAFF,TGTGCCAGCAGTTGGAAGGAACAGAACACTGAAGCTTTCTTT
TRBD2,.,TRBV30,TRBJ2-2,CAWNLGGAGELFF,TGTGCCTGGAACCTCGGGGGGGCCGGGGAGCTGTTTTTT
.,.,TRBV5-4,TRBJ2-3,CASSLPGRTDTQYF,TGTGCCAGCAGCTTGCCTGGCCGCACAGATACGCAGTATTTT
TRBD2,.,TRBV9,TRBJ2-3,CASSSGLAGATDTQYF,TGTGCCAGCAGCTCGGGACTAGCGGGGGCCACAGATACGCAGTATTTT
.,.,TRBV27,TRBJ2-7,CASSPSLGRSPSYEQYF,TGTGCCAGCAGTCCATCACTAGGGCGGTCTCCTTCCTACGAGCAGTACTTC
.,.,TRBV7-6,TRBJ2-5,CASSPTGGRGKETQYF,TGTGCCAGCAGCCCCACCGGGGGGCGGGGGAAGGAGACCCAGTACTTC
TRBD1,.,TRBV3-1/TRBV3-2,TRBJ2-3,CASSRQGITDTQYF,TGTGCCAGCAGCCGACAGGGGATCACAGATACGCAGTATTTT
.,.,TRBV7-8,TRBJ2-3,CASSPRRATDTQYF,TGTGCCAGCAGCCCCCGGCGGGCCACAGATACGCAGTATTTT
.,.,TRBV9,TRBJ2-7,CASSVSGAAYEQYF,TGTGCCAGCAGCGTTTCAGGGGCGGCTTACGAGCAGTACTTC
.,.,TRBV7-9,TRBJ1-2,CASSLAQGDGYTF,TGTGCCAGCAGCTTAGCCCAGGGTGATGGCTACACCTTC
.,.,TRBV6-2/TRBV6-3,TRBJ2-1,CASSYSKLGSEQFF,TGTGCCAGCAGTTACTCGAAATTGGGTAGTGAGCAGTTCTTC
TRBD1,.,TRBV27,TRBJ1-5,CASKTDRGPDYAQHF,TGTGCCAGCAAAACGGACAGGGGGCCCGACTACGCCCAGCATTTT
.,.,TRBV5-4,TRBJ2-2,CASSLNTGELFF,TGTGCCAGCAGCTTGAACACCGGGGAGCTGTTTTTT
TRBD2,.,TRBV9,TRBJ2-3,CASSILAGGGVDTQYF,TGTGCCAGCAGCATCCTAGCGGGAGGGGGAGTTGATACGCAGTATTTT
TRBD1,few,TRBV6-2/TRBV6-3,TRBJ1-1,CASSPDRDDTEAFF,TGTGCCAGCAGCCCGGACAGGGATGACACTGAAGCTTTCTTT
.,.,TRBV10-1,TRBJ2-1,CAPAEDRADEQFF,TGCGCCCCAGCGGAGGACAGAGCTGATGAGCAGTTCTTC
TRBD2,.,TRBV12-5,TRBJ2-5,CASGLGRTSGGETQYF,TGTGCTAGTGGTTTGGGAAGGACTAGCGGGGGGGAGACCCAGTACTTC
.,.,TRBV29-1,TRBJ1-1,CSVSPQDLNTEAFF,TGCAGCGTCTCCCCACAGGACCTGAACACTGAAGCTTTCTTT
.,.,TRBV12-5,TRBJ2-1,CASGLPGQQQFF,TGTGCTAGTGGTTTGCCTGGACAGCAGCAGTTCTTC
.,once,TRBV24-1,TRBJ2-3,CATSDARAGPGDTQYF,TGTGCCACCAGTGATGCCCGGGCGGGCCCGGGGGATACGCAGTATTTT
.,.,TRBV20-1,TRBJ1-1,CSATQNTEAFF,TGCAGTGCCACCCAGAACACTGAAGCTTTCTTT
TRBD1,.,TRBV2,TRBJ2-7,CASSEFQGAYEQYF,TGTGCCAGCAGTGAATTTCAGGGGGCCTACGAGCAGTACTTC
.,few,TRBV7-2,TRBJ2-7,CASSLSLLSYEQYF,TGTGCCAGCAGCTTATCCCTTCTGTCCTACGAGCAGTACTTC
.,.,TRBV24-1,TRBJ2-1,CATSDPLTAGNEQFF,TGTGCCACCAGTGACCCCTTGACAGCCGGCAATGAGCAGTTCTTC
.,.,TRBV13,TRBJ1-5,CASSEEGSQPQHF,TGTGCCAGCAGCGAGGAGGGGAGTCAGCCCCAGCATTTT
TRBD2,once,TRBV19,TRBJ2-5,CASTTLAGETQYF,TGTGCCAGTACCACTCTAGCGGGAGAGACCCAGTACTTC
.,.,TRBV5-8,TRBJ1-5,CASSLGLGPYSNQPQHF,TGTGCCAGCAGCTTGGGTCTGGGGCCATATAGCAATCAGCCCCAGCATTTT
.,.,TRBV28,TRBJ1-5,CASIESGSLGQPQHF,TGTGCCAGCATCGAATCCGGTAGTTTAGGTCAGCCCCAGCATTTT
.,.,TRBV4-2,TRBJ2-3,CASSQGTGSTDTQYF,TGTGCCAGCAGCCAAGGTACAGGGTCGACAGATACGCAGTATTTT
TRBD2,once,TRBV6-2/TRBV6-3,TRBJ2-3,CASSYISPAGVTDTQYF,TGTGCCAGCAGTTACATTTCTCCGGCGGGGGTGACAGATACGCAGTATTTT
TRBD1,.,TRBV24-1,TRBJ2-3,CATSDPTGLARDTQYF,TGTGCCACCAGTGACCCGACAGGGTTAGCCCGAGATACGCAGTATTTT